The subject of this entry is one T cell receptor beta chain. The sample is drawn from a study of shared clonotypes between healthy human individuals. The data were produced by immunoSEQ multiplex PCR, yet TCRdb's version contains in-frame clones alone and is incomplete. The sample includes approximately 2.3 million clones, just over 90% of them seen just once. This clonotype was obtained from a man aged 18-30 years in good health. Some clones in this sample may be carry-over from other donors' samples. Sequencing used naive CD4+ T cells from PBMCs. Subset noted: CD45RA+ positively selected.

CDR3 in DNA: TGTGCCAGCAGTCCAGATCGGGGGGATACGCAGTATTTT. It codes for CASSPDRGDTQYF. The V call is TRBV11-2, the J call TRBJ2-3; TRBD2 might be the D (6 bases). Germline-derived CDR1 and CDR2 are SGHAT and FQNNGV. The V and J ends lost 6 bases and 6 bases respectively, with 13 bases between them. The CDR3 loop spans 13 amino acids.